What follows are 9 T cell receptor beta chains derived from one specimen sequenced in a study of blood T cell repertoires in COVID-19. Repertoires were generated with immunoSEQ multiplex PCR, while TCRdb's copy carries only in-frame clones and drops some. This sample has under 250,000 clones, with more than 70% found just once. The sequenced material came from peripheral blood. These receptors came from a human donor in a cohort sampled during active COVID-19.

The J gene is TRBJ1-5, the V gene TRBV9; D ambiguous. The CDR3 totals 14 residues. The germline V gene encodes CDR1 SGDLS and CDR2 YYNGEE. The V and J ends lost 0 bases and 1 base respectively, with 5 bases between them. Here the CDR3 reads CASSVEASNQPQHF. DNA of the CDR3: TGTGCCAGCAGCGTAGAAGCAAGCAATCAGCCCCAGCATTTT.

The chain employs TRBV29-1 and TRBJ1-2; TRBD1 agrees at 7 bases. Germline V CDR1 and CDR2: SQVTM, ANQGSEA. This CDR3 is built from 10 residues. V lost 7 bases and J lost 7; bases outside the gene matches: 3. The CDR3 region has the DNA TGCAGCGCCCAGGGGGGTGGCTACACCTTC. Amino acid sequence: CSAQGGGYTF.

Remarks on this clone: Other nucleotide sequences in the sample specify the same CDR3. The chain links TRBV5-1 to TRBJ1-3; 7 bases fit TRBD1. V shed 4 bases and J 2 bases; nucleotides not matched to a gene: 3. The CDR3 has 14 amino acids. CDR1 is SGHRS, CDR2 YFSETQ, per germline. CDR3 sequence (DNA): TGCGCCAGCAGCCTAGACAGGGCTGGAAACACCATATATTTT. Its translation is CASSLDRAGNTIYF.

The rearrangement links TRBV11-3 to TRBJ2-3, with 8 bases that match TRBD2. Trimming removed 4 bases from V and 4 bases from J; junction bases left unmatched: 1. This CDR3 is 13 amino acids long. Germline CDR1 SGHNT, CDR2 YENEEA. CDR3 residues: CASSSGGPDTQYF. CDR3 coding DNA: TGTGCCAGCAGCTCGGGGGGGCCAGATACGCAGTATTTT. The variable domain in full, completed from reference TRBV11-3 and TRBJ2-3, reads EAGVVQSPRYKIIEKKQPVAFWCNPISGHNTLYWYLQNLGQGPELLIRYENEEAVDDSQLPKDRFSAERLKGVDSTLKIQPAELGDSAVYLCASSSGGPDTQYFGPGTRLTVL.

This chain joins TRBV7-3 and TRBJ1-1; 9 nucleotides agree with TRBD1. The CDR3 has 16 amino acids. V lost 1 base to trimming and J lost 6 bases; unmatched junction nucleotides: 9. Per germline, CDR1 SGHTA and CDR2 FQGTGA. CDR3 nucleotides: TGTGCCAGCAGCTTAATTCGGGGACAGGGAGGGGCTGAAGCTTTCTTT. This translates into CASSLIRGQGGAEAFF. Full variable domain (rest looked up from reference TRBV7-3 and TRBJ1-1): GAGVSQTPSNKVTEKGKYVELRCDPISGHTALYWYRQSLGQGPEFLIYFQGTGAADDSGLPNDRFFAVRPEGSVSTLKIQRTERGDSAVYLCASSLIRGQGGAEAFFGQGTRLTVV.

J is TRBJ2-4 and V is TRBV28; 7 positions agree with TRBD1. Per germline, CDR1 MDHEN and CDR2 SYDVKM. Trimming at V came to 3 bases and at J to 4 bases, leaving 6 bases not matched to a gene. This CDR3 is built from 15 residues. CDR3 in DNA: TGTGCCAGCAGTTTCCCTACAGGGGTTAAAAACATTCAGTACTTC. Translated, it gives CASSFPTGVKNIQYF.

This clone has only a few counts. The chain uses TRBV18 and TRBJ2-7; tentative D call: TRBD1 (6 bases). Germline loops: CDR1 KGHSH, CDR2 LQKENI. Between the trimmed V and J ends, which lost 2 bases and 2 bases, there was a span of 10 bases. The CDR3 has 14 amino acids. In nucleotides, the CDR3 is TGTGCCAGCTCACCAGAGACAGGACCCTACGAGCAGTACTTC. It codes for CASSPETGPYEQYF.

This clone was counted once. V usage is TRBV5-1 and J usage is TRBJ2-1; tentatively, D is TRBD2 (7 bases). Germline V gene sequence: CDR1 SGHRS, CDR2 YFSETQ. V lost 1 base and J 10 bases, leaving 24 bases between the germline ends. This CDR3 has 17 residues. CDR3: CASSLSRGRLLSLEQFF. The CDR3 DNA reads as TGCGCCAGCAGCTTGTCGCGGGGGCGCTTACTATCTCTCGAGCAGTTCTTC.

The J gene is TRBJ1-6, the V gene TRBV9, with D perhaps TRBD1 (6 bases). The CDR3 runs 15 residues. V lost 3 bases to trimming and J lost 7 bases, with 14 bases between them. Per germline, CDR1 SGDLS and CDR2 YYNGEE. CDR3 loop: CASSANYRENSPLHF. Here the CDR3 DNA reads TGTGCCAGCAGCGCCAATTACAGGGAGAATTCACCCCTCCACTTT.